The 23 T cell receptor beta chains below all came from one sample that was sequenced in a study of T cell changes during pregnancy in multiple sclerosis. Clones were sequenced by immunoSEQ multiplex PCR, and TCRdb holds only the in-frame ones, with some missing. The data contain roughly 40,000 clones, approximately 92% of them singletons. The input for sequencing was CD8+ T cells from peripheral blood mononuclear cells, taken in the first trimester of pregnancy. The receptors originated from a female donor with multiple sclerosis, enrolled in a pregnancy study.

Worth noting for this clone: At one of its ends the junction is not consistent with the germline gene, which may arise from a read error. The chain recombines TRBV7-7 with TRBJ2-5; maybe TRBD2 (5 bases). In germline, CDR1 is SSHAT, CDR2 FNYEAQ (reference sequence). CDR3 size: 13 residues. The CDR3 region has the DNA TGTGCTAGCAGCGACGGGGTCAAAGAGACCCAGTACTTC. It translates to CASSDGVKETQYF.

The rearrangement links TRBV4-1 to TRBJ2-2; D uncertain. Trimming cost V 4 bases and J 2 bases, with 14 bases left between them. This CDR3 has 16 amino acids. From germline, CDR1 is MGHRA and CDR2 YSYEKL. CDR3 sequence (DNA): TGCGCCAGCAGCCTGGCGGCTTTAATAAACACCGGGGAGCTGTTTTTT. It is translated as CASSLAALINTGELFF.

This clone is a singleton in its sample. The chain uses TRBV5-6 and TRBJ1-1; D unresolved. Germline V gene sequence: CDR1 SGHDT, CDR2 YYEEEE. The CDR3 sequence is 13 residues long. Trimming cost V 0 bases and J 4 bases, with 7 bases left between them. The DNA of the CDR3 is TGTGCCAGCAGCTTGGGTTTCGGCACTGAAGCTTTCTTT. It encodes CASSLGFGTEAFF. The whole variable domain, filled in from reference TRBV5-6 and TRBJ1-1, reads DAGVTQSPTHLIKTRGQQVTLRCSPKSGHDTVSWYQQALGQGPQFIFQYYEEEERQRGNFPDRFSGHQFPNYSSELNVNALLLGDSALYLCASSLGFGTEAFFGQGTRLTVV.

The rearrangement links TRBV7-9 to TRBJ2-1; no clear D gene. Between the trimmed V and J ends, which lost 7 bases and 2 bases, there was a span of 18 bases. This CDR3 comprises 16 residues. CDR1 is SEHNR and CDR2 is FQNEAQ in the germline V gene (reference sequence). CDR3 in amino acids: CASILEAPLTYNEQFF. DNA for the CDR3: TGTGCCAGCATCCTCGAAGCCCCTCTTACCTACAATGAGCAGTTCTTC.

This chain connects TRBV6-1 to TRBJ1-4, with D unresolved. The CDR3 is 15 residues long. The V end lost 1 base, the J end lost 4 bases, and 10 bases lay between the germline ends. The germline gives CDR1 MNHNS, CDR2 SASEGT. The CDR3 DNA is TGTGCCAGCAGTGAAGACTGGGCCCATAATGAAAAACTGTTTTTT. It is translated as CASSEDWAHNEKLFF.

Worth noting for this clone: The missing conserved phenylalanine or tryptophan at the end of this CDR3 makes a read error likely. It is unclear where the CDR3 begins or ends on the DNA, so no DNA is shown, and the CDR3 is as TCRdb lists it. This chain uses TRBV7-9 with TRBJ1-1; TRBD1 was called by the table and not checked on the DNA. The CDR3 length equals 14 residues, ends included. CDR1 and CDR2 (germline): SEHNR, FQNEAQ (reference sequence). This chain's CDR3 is CASSPPELTGGDFV.

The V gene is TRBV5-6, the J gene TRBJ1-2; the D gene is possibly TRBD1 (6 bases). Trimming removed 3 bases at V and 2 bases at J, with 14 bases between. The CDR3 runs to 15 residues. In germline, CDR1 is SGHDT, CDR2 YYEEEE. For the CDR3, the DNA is TGTGCCAGCAGCTGGGACAACACAGGGAACTATGGCTACACCTTC. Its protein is CASSWDNTGNYGYTF.

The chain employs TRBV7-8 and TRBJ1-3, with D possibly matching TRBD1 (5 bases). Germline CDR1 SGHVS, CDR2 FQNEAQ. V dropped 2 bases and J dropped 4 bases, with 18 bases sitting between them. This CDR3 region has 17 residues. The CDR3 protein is CASSLQPQGLLGNTIYF. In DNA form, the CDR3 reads TGTGCCAGCAGCTTACAGCCTCAGGGACTGTTGGGAAACACCATATATTTT.

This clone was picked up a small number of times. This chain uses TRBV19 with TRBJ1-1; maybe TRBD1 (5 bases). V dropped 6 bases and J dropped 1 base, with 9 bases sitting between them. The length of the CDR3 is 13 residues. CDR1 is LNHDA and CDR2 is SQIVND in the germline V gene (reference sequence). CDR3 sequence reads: CASSQTENTEAFF. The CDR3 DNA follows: TGTGCCAGTAGCCAGACAGAGAACACTGAAGCTTTCTTT.

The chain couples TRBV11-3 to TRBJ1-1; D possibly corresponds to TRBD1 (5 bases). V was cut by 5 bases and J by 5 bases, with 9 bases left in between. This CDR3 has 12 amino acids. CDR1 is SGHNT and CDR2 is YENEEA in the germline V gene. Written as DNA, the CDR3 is TGTGCCAGCAGCCAGGGTGGAACTGAAGCTTTCTTT. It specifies CASSQGGTEAFF. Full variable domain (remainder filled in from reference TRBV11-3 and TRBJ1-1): EAGVVQSPRYKIIEKKQPVAFWCNPISGHNTLYWYLQNLGQGPELLIRYENEEAVDDSQLPKDRFSAERLKGVDSTLKIQPAELGDSAVYLCASSQGGTEAFFGQGTRLTVV.

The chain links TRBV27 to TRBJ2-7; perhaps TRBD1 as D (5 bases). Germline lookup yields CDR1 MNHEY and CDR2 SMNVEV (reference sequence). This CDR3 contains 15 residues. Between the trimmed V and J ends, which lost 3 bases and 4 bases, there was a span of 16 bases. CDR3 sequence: CASSLDPLSGYEQYF. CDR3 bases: TGTGCCAGCAGTTTGGATCCCCTCTCAGGGTACGAGCAGTACTTC.

Here the CDR3 DNA reads TGTGCCAGCAGCCACAGAAATAGGGGACAGACCTCCTATGGCTACACCTTC. Its translation: CASSHRNRGQTSYGYTF. This sequence joins TRBV2 and TRBJ1-2; 7 positions agree with TRBD1. This CDR3 contains 17 residues. V shed 6 bases, J shed 4 bases, and the junction held 17 bases outside the gene matches. CDR1 and CDR2 from the germline V gene are SNHLY and FYNNEI.

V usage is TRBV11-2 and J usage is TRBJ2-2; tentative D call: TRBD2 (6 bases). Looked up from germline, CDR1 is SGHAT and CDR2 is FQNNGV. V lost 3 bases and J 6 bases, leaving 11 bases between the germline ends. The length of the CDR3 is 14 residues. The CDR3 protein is CASSFVGEAGELFF. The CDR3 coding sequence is TGTGCCAGCAGCTTCGTAGGGGAGGCCGGGGAGCTGTTTTTT.

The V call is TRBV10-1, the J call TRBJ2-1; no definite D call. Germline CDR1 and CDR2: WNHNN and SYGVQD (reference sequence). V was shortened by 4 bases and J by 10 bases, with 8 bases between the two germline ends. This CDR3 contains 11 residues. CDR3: CASSAGGEQFF. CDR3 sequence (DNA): TGCGCCAGCAGTGCCGGCGGCGAGCAGTTCTTC.

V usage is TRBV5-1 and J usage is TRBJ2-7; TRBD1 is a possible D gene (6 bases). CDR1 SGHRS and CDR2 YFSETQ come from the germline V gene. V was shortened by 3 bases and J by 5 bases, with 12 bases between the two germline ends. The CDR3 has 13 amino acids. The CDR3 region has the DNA TGCGCCAGCAGCTGGAACAGGGACAACGAGCAGTACTTC. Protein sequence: CASSWNRDNEQYF.

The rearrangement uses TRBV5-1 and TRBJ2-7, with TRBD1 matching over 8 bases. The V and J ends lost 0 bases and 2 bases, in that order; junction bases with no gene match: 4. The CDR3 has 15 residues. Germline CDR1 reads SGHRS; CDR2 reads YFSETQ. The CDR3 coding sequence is TGCGCCAGCAGCTTGGCCGCGGGACAGGCCTACGAGCAGTACTTC. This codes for CASSLAAGQAYEQYF. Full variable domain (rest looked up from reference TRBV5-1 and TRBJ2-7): KAGVTQTPRYLIKTRGQQVTLSCSPISGHRSVSWYQQTPGQGLQFLFEYFSETQRNKGNFPGRFSGRQFSNSRSEMNVSTLELGDSALYLCASSLAAGQAYEQYFGPGTRLTVT.

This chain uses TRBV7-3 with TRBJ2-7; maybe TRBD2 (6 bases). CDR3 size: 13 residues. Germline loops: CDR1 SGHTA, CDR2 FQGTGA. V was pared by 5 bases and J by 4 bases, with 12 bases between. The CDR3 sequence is CASSQGGGYEQYF. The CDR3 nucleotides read TGTGCCAGCAGCCAAGGAGGAGGGTACGAGCAGTACTTC.

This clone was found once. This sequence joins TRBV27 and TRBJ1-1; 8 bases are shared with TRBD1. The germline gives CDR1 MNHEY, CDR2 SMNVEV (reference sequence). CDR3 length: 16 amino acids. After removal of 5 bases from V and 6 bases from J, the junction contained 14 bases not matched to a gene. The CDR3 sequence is CASSIRGRAVGPEAFF. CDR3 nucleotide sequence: TGTGCCAGCAGTATCAGGGGGCGAGCGGTGGGGCCTGAAGCTTTCTTT.

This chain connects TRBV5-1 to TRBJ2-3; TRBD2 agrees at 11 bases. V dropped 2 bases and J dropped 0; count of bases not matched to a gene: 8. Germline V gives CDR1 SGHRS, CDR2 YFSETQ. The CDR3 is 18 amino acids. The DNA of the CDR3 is TGCGCCAGCAGCTTCAGACTAGCGGGGCCAACTAGCACAGATACGCAGTATTTT. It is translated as CASSFRLAGPTSTDTQYF.

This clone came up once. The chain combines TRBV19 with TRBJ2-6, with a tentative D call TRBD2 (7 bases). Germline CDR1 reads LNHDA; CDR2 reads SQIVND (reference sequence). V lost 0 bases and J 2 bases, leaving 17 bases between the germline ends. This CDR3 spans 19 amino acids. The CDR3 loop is CASSIEWTAGATGANVLTF. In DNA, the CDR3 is TGTGCCAGTAGTATAGAGTGGACTGCGGGGGCGACTGGGGCCAACGTCCTGACTTTC.

CDR3 loop: CASSFPPTGGERSYNEQFF. DNA of the CDR3: TGTGCCAGCAGTTTTCCGCCAACAGGAGGGGAGCGGAGCTACAATGAGCAGTTCTTC. The chain combines TRBV27 with TRBJ2-1, with a weak D call TRBD2 (6 bases). Trimming cost V 3 bases and J 3 bases, with 24 bases left between them. The CDR3 loop spans 19 amino acids. CDR1 is MNHEY and CDR2 is SMNVEV in the germline V gene (reference sequence).

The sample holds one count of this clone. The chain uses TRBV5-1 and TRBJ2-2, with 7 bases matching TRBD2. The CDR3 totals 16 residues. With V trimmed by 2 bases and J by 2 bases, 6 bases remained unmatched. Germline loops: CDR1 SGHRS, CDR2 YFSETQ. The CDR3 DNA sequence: TGCGCCAGCAGCTTCCGGGACTACTATAACACCGGGGAGCTGTTTTTT. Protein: CASSFRDYYNTGELFF.

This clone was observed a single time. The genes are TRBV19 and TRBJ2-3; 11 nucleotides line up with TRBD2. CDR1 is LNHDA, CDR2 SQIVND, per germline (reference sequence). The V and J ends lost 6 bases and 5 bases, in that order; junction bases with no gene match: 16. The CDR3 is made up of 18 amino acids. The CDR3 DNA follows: TGTGCCAGTAGCACCCTCCCCCAACTAGCGGGGGCTAGAGATACGCAGTATTTT. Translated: CASSTLPQLAGARDTQYF.